This entry features one T cell receptor (beta chain) sequence. This clone was counted between two and nine times. The clone's antigen remains unknown. The record has no base qualities; no much larger clone is one base away. The cohort was made up of 500 to 850 healthy bone marrow donors. At the time of sampling, every cohort member was nominally healthy, though immune exposures that went unrecorded were likely present. The donor tested CMV seropositive, placing the donor among the 289 seropositive members of the cohort. Every donor gave a peripheral blood sample, and the peripheral blood mononuclear cells from that sample were used for TCR beta sequencing. Genomic DNA was extracted from the blood cell samples with the Qiagen DNeasy Blood Extraction Kit. This record comes from a study of cytomegalovirus exposure and HLA in healthy donors (dated by TCRdb to 2016 to 2017). Context from the whole study: An earlier analysis of roughly 500 of the donors reported roughly 300 Gb of sequence data and roughly 100 million unique TCR beta sequences from 150 million to 200 million T cells. An early release covering 500 to 750 HLA-typed donors comprised about 300 gigabases of sequencing data and 85 million or so unique TCR sequences. Of the 300 to 500 genotyped donors, roughly 76% were placed in the genetic ancestry cluster associated with self-reported Caucasian donors. The study was designed to test whether signatures of past pathogen exposure could be identified by cataloging public T cell receptors. The study profiled the T cell repertoires of some 610 subjects by immunosequencing and related them to cytomegalovirus serostatus. Along with the approximately 700-subject first cohort, a separate validation cohort of more than 90 different subjects was used. To predict cytomegalovirus infection status, the study combined high-throughput TCR immunosequencing, statistical association of individual TCRs with disease status, and machine learning. A later analysis re-examined previously published TCR beta repertoires from more than 650 donors and added high-resolution HLA genotyping to investigate patterns of TCR occurrence. In the later analysis, no new phenotypic data were used to find candidate immune exposures; instead, reliance was placed on TCR beta sequences and their occurrence across donors. An earlier analysis of around 540 of the donors applied high-throughput TCR beta sequencing to assess whether each TCR beta V gene segment acted as functional or pseudogenic. Donor age, sex, ethnicity and CMV serostatus were compiled together with the repertoire data. Genome-wide SNP genotypes for about 60% of the roughly 700 donors were used in a later genetic analysis, which treated that subset as a discovery cohort. All discovery cohort repertoires had been generated using a single sequencing platform. HLA typing included class I and class II loci at four-digit resolution. Typing coverage differed by locus: A, B, C, DRB1 and DQB1 were typed in roughly 620-640 donors, DQA1 in around 500, DPA1 in approximately 600, and DPB1 in 472. Several DR-DQ haplotypes were treated as single units for association and clustering because of strong linkage in the cohort. Among some 400 genotyped donors of the cohort, an average of approximately 240,000 unique TCR beta nucleotide sequences was sequenced per donor, of which roughly 17% were non-productive. What the work shows at the level of the full study, not this receptor alone: A further reported finding was that TCR beta sequences accurately predicted the HLA-A and HLA-B alleles for most subjects in the first cohort. Several of the top co-occurrence clusters appeared to be linked to parvovirus B19, influenza, CMV and Epstein-Barr virus, according to a later analysis. Three of the identified cytomegalovirus-associated TCR beta chains were confirmed in vitro to be specific for cytomegalovirus antigens. While some public TCRs were present in many individuals, most TCR sequences turned up only very rarely across donors. In an earlier analysis of around 600 of the donors, most TCR beta V segments were observed in productive rearrangements about 90% or about 30% of the time, broadly matching IMGT annotations. The authors suggested that the approach could potentially be extended to other disease states and immunological phenotypes. The study listed 150 to 200 TCR beta chains as associated with cytomegalovirus. CMV serostatus was the only immune exposure information available for the cohort. In both the original and validation cohorts, the classifier was reported to diagnose cytomegalovirus status with high specificity and sensitivity. Some 16 rarely observed V segments, including chromosome 9 orphons, were excluded from the earlier analysis of 550 to 700 of the donors because counts were too low. Assigning TCR associations to individual alleles was difficult when HLA alleles, especially DR and DQ, strongly co-occurred. In a later genetic analysis, a missense DCLRE1C variant was associated with V-gene and J-gene trimming of TCR beta chains, and the association was replicated in an independent cohort. Roughly uniform sequencing depth across donors was assumed in presence/absence analyses, although this assumption may not hold. In a later analysis, HLA-associated TCR beta chains showed more clonal expansion and lower generation probabilities than non-associated chains that were equally common. A later analysis found that most CMV-associated TCR beta chains appeared HLA-restricted, with HLA associations seemingly driven largely by CMV exposure. In this cohort, only TCR beta chains were sequenced, and detectable features were limited by the absence of alpha or paired-chain data. A cluster of highly shared sequence variants was judged likely to be a technical artifact of the sequencing pipeline. A later analysis associated around 16,000 TCR beta sequences with specific HLA alleles at a false discovery rate of 0.05. The 87-base-pair reads could not distinguish some IMGT-functional V segments, including TRBV6-2 and TRBV6-3, so those segments were excluded. Linkage disequilibrium might explain the correlated functional status among segregating V segments, but an unknown experimental factor could not be excluded. Because HLA typing was missing for some donors at each locus, association tests included only the typed subset. In a later genetic analysis, fewer N-insertions in productive TCRs were reported among donors in an Asian-associated ancestry cluster than the approximately 670-donor mean. In a later analysis, the rate of TCR association differed among HLA loci, with DRB1 alleles having the most associated TCRs and HLA-C alleles having the fewest.

The CDR3 runs 14 amino acids, cysteine and phenylalanine included. Solely the CDR3 DNA is kept, with 42 bases framed from the first base. The V end loses 6 bases and the J end loses 5 bases, and a stretch of 16 bases separates them. CDR1 KGHSH and CDR2 LQKENI were looked up in the germline V gene. The library was obtained by the immunoSEQ multiplex PCR assay. For the multiplex PCR, a mixture combining 60 forward primers for TCR Vbeta segments and 13 reverse primers for TCR Jbeta segments was used. The CDR3 region of rearranged TCR beta genes was amplified from genomic DNA with a multiplex PCR assay. The amplified TCR beta libraries were sequenced on the Illumina HiSeq System as 87-base-pair reads. Regarding the original processing steps: Across the 500 to 850 repertoires, a later analysis counted tens of millions of unique TCR beta chains, some 11 million of which were shared by at least two donors. To remove PCR and sequencing errors, raw reads were error-corrected and collapsed into unique sequences using a nearest-neighbor algorithm that merged closely related sequences. CDR3 sequences were aligned to IMGT reference sequences to assign V, D and J gene segments. Each retained sequence needed at least a six-nucleotide match to both a V gene segment and a J gene segment. A rearrangement counted as productive if the CDR3 had no stop codons and remained in frame with V and J, and every other rearrangement counted as non-productive. CDR3 was defined according to IMGT convention as the region running from the second conserved V-encoded cysteine to the conserved J-encoded phenylalanine. In an earlier analysis of some 550 of the donors, sequences lacking an unambiguous match to a single V gene segment were excluded. An earlier analysis of approximately 590 of the donors classified V segments as functional when productive rearrangements were above 56.7% and as segregating when the standard deviation between donors was above 5%. A statistical classification framework was built to diagnose cytomegalovirus status from the catalog of TCR beta chain sequences. In a later analysis, V and J genes were assigned by comparing TCR nucleotide sequences against IMGT/GENE-DB human TR gene sequences. In a later analysis, CDR3 sequences and most-parsimonious VDJ recombination scenarios were assigned using the TCRdist pipeline. In a later analysis, every TCR beta chain was defined by the combination of its CDR3 amino acid sequence and its V-gene family, and reads without a unique V-gene family were dropped. In a later analysis, 450 to 600 highly shared, low-generation-probability nucleotide sequences were removed to address suspected cross-contamination and a sequencing artifact. In a later analysis, a clonal expansion index for each public chain was calculated from normalized within-repertoire ranks of inferred template counts. In a later analysis, generation probabilities were computed with a VDJ recombination model fitted to out-of-frame rearrangements, and the resulting probabilities were checked against IGoR. In a later analysis, hypergeometric tests were used to score TCR-TCR, TCR-HLA and TCR-CMV co-occurrence, with a repertoire-size bias correction applied to TCR pairs. False discovery rates were estimated in a later analysis by permuting HLA or CMV assignments 20 times. A later analysis grouped co-occurring TCRs with DBSCAN, adding TCRdist sequence similarity when clustering within HLA-allele-positive subsets. Repertoires with fewer than 30,000 or more than 120,000 public chains were left out of co-occurrence clustering, as were four to six repertoires with anomalous nucleotide sharing. Sourced from immuneACCESS, this table was stored by TCRdb with only in-frame sequences that have V and J called. A share of the clones is absent; for the studies checked, an unresolved V gene accounts for under half, and the remainder has no known explanation. V and J calls and clone size come straight from that table; D and trimming were deduced from the DNA. Present in this sample are some 150,000 clones, about 9.2% of which were seen just once. The ten largest account for 6.5% to 9% of the sample.

This receptor was obtained from a woman aged 40-49 years in good health and CMV-seropositive. This receptor chain uses TRBV18 and TRBJ1-1; no D gene is confidently identified. Sequencing was done on a sample of PBMCs. The CDR3 here reads CASSQGMGETEAFF. DNA sequence: TGTGCCAGCTCCCAAGGCATGGGAGAAACTGAAGCTTTCTTT.